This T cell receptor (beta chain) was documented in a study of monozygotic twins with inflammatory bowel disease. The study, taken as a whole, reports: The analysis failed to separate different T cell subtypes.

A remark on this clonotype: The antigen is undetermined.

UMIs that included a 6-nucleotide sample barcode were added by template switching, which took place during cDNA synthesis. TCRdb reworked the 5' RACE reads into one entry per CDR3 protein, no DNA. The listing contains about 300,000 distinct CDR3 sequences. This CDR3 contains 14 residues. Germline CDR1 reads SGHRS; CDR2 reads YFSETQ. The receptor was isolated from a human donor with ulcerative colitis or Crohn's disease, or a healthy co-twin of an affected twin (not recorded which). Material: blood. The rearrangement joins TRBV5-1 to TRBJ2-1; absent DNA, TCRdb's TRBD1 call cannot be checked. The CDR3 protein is CASSSGHGNNEQFF.